This T cell receptor beta chain was identified during a study of blood T cells in healthy people across ages (dated by TCRdb to the mid-2010s). Turning to the overall study: Template switching captured roughly one uniquely barcoded TCR beta cDNA molecule per two T cells in model experiments. The study measured age-related changes in TCR beta repertoire diversity using deep sequencing normalized with unique cDNA molecular identifiers. The donors were split into four age groups: young (average around 17 years), middle-aged (39), aged (about 62) and long-lived (approximately 80). Donors of different ages were randomly distributed across sequencing lanes to avoid experimental bias. For two donors (one aged 18 to 30 and one aged 80 or older), the study analyzed two additional independent replicas of 1 million unique cDNA reads from the same blood draw.

Library creation used 5' RACE. The sequencer was an Illumina HiSeq 2500. A second roughly 6 to 12 cycle PCR used a sample-barcoded 5' primer and a J-beta primer mix. A unique molecular identifier was introduced onto each TCR beta cDNA molecule by a template-switch 5' adaptor carrying 12 random nucleotides. Each sample yielded at least 2.5 million CDR3-containing paired-end reads. First-strand cDNA was synthesized from all RNA with the Mint cDNA synthesis kit, primed by a TRBC-specific oligonucleotide. Following uracil-DNA glycosylase treatment, a first 18-cycle PCR with universal primers M1SS and BC2_uni_R was performed on all cDNA. Per the authors' processing: For normalization, 1 million high-quality reads, each with a distinct molecular identifier, were randomly selected from each sample. Reads sharing molecular identifiers were discarded rather than binned into consensus sequences. MiTCR, set to a Q25 quality threshold and the strictest error-elimination algorithm, was used for CDR3 identification, clonotype clustering and error correction. Lower-bound total TCR beta diversity was estimated with a nonparametric unseen species model using Euler transformation. Using fastp at Q25 and MiXCR, TCRdb reprocessed the public reads and kept productive beta chains. Under each unique CDR3 protein, matching rows form one entry showing the most common genes and DNA. In this record, the V and J calls reflect TCRdb's handling and not the investigators' own analysis. Within this sample are 700,000 or so distinct CDR3 sequences, with about a fifth of them counted one time only. Around a fifth of the sample rests with the top ten.

The CDR3 holds 16 amino acids from the cysteine to the phenylalanine. The sequence is cut down to CDR3 DNA, 48 bases in frame from base 1. The germline ends are 17 bases apart after V is trimmed by 1 base and J by 6 bases. The germline V gene (reference sequence) supplies CDR1 SEHNR and CDR2 FQNEAQ. Only a few counts were recorded for this clonotype. Its antigen is not yet known. Base qualities are missing; no much larger clone stands one base away. Systemically healthy Caucasian individuals from Russia, 35 to 50 in total and aged about 6 to 95 years, were included as donors. Ten milliliters of peripheral blood were collected from each donor into EDTA-treated Vacutainer tubes. Ficoll-Paque density-gradient centrifugation was used to isolate PBMCs, with at least 7 million per sample. Trizol reagent was used to extract total RNA from PBMCs, with at least 5 micrograms per sample. Naive CD45RAhigh/CD27high T cell percentages were measured by flow cytometry on a PBMC aliquot from every donor.

Beyond this particular receptor, the publication reports: Compared with the aged group, the long-lived group had more naive CD4+ T cells, fewer expanded clones and increased TCR diversity, a pattern suggesting age selection. Because profiling used bulk unsorted PBMCs, naive and antigen-experienced compartments could not be compared conclusively. The percentage of naive T cells measured by flow cytometry correlated strongly with observed TCR beta diversity. The CMV infection status of donors was not known, potentially confounding age-related changes in expanded clonotypes. Total diversity estimates from one million sequenced T cells were considered lower bounds and underestimates. As age increased, observed TCR beta diversity per million T cells dropped in a roughly linear way, and a significant reduction was already evident by age 40.

The chain links TRBV7-9 with TRBJ2-3, and TRBD2 may be the D gene, going by 6 matching bases. Sequenced input: blood. This receptor was identified in a man aged 70 or older in good health. The DNA sequence is TGTGCCAGCAGCTTAGGCGGGACCTGGGATTCCGATACGCAGTATTTT. Its protein reads: CASSLGGTWDSDTQYF.